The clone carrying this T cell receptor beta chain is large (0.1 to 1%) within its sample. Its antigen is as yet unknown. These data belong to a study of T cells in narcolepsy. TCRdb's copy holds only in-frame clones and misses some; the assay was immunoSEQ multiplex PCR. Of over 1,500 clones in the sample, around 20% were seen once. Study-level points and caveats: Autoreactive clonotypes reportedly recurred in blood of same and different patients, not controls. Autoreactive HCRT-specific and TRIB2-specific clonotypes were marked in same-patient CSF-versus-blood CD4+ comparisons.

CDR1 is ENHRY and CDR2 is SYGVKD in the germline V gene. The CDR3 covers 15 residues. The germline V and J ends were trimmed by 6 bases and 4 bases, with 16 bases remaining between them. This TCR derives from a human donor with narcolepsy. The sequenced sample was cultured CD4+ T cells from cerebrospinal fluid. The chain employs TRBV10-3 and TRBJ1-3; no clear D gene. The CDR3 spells CAISPDGDNGNTIYF. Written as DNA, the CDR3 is TGTGCCATCAGCCCGGACGGAGACAACGGAAACACCATATATTTT.